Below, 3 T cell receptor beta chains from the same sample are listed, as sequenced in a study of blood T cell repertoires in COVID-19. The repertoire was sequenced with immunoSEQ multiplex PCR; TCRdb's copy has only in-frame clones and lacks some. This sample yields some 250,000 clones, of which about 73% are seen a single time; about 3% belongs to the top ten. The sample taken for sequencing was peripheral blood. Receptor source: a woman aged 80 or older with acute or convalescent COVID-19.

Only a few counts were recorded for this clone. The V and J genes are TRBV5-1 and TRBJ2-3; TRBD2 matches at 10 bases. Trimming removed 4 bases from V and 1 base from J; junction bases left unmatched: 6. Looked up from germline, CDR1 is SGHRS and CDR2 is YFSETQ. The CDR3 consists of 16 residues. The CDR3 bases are TGCGCCAGCAGCCGTGCCGGGACTAGCGGCACAGATACGCAGTATTTT. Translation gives CASSRAGTSGTDTQYF. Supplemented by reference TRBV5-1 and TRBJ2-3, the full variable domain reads KAGVTQTPRYLIKTRGQQVTLSCSPISGHRSVSWYQQTPGQGLQFLFEYFSETQRNKGNFPGRFSGRQFSNSRSEMNVSTLELGDSALYLCASSRAGTSGTDTQYFGPGTRLTVL.

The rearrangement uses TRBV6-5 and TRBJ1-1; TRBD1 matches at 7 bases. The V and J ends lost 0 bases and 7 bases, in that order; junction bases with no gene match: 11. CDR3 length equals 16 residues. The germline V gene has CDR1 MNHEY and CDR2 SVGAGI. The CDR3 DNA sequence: TGTGCCAGCAGTTACTCATCACAGGGGCAGGTGATTGAAGCTTTCTTT. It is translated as CASSYSSQGQVIEAFF.

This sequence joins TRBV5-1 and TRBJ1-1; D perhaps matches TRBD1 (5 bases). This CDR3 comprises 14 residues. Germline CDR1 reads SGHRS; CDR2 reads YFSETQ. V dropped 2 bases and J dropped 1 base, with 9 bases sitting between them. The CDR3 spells CASSFGTGNTEAFF. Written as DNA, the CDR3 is TGCGCCAGCAGCTTTGGCACAGGGAACACTGAAGCTTTCTTT.